The clone carrying this TCR beta chain was picked up a small number of times. The antigen is not known. The CDR3 runs to 13 residues. V lost 3 bases and J lost 0, with 5 bases in between. Germline lookup yields CDR1 SGHRS and CDR2 YFSETQ. This sample was taken from a study of blood T cells in healthy people across ages. Study-level findings and limits: Per million T cells, the diversity of TCR beta decreased roughly linearly as age advanced. More naive CD4+ cells and higher diversity marked long-lived donors relative to aged donors.

Donor samples were obtained from healthy Caucasian individuals from Russia, aged 6 to 90. The second PCR ran about 6 to 11 cycles with a sample-barcoded 5' primer and J-beta primers. Every cDNA molecule bore a tag from a template-switch adaptor containing 12 random nucleotides. TCRdb reprocessed the 5' RACE reads via MiXCR and lists one record per CDR3 protein. In the table there are roughly 1.5 million distinct CDR3 sequences, under 55% of which are singletons. The TCR was taken from a young woman in good health. J is TRBJ2-3 and V is TRBV5-1, with D uncertain. Material: blood. CDR3 nucleotides: TGCGCCAGCAGCTGGTATAGCACAGATACGCAGTATTTT. As protein: CASSWYSTDTQYF. Full variable domain (missing parts from reference TRBV5-1 and TRBJ2-3): KAGVTQTPRYLIKTRGQQVTLSCSPISGHRSVSWYQQTPGQGLQFLFEYFSETQRNKGNFPGRFSGRQFSNSRSEMNVSTLELGDSALYLCASSWYSTDTQYFGPGTRLTVL.